This TCR beta chain emerged from a study of blood T cell repertoires in COVID-19. Study-wide context: From T cells, B-cell-depleted T cells, or PBMCs came the material, which was cDNA or gDNA.

This clone was counted a few times. Here immunoSEQ multiplex PCR was the method, and the copy in TCRdb shows in-frame clones only, minus some. The sample has roughly 200,000 clones, 75% to 85% seen once. Between the trimmed V and J ends, which lost 8 bases and 4 bases, there was a span of 9 bases. The V gene's germline CDR1 is MNHEY and CDR2 SMNVEV (reference sequence). The CDR3 is made up of 12 amino acids. Sequences were obtained from peripheral blood. The rearrangement uses TRBV27 and TRBJ1-5; D remains ambiguous. The origin of this receptor is a woman aged 40 to 50 with COVID-19, enrolled during active disease. The CDR3 reads CASGSPNQPQHF. The CDR3 nucleotides read TGTGCCAGCGGGAGTCCGAATCAGCCCCAGCATTTT.